The following is a TCR beta chain sequence with its context. Its antigen is not known. Overall study findings and caveats: Tumor Treg TCRs overlapped most with tumor naive CD4+ cells. Tumor memory CD4+ T cell TCR gene usage clustered with blood and lymph node memory CD4+ cells and lymph node naive CD4+ cells.

CDR3 length equals 13 residues. Germline CDR1 is SGHTA and CDR2 is FQGTGA. V was shortened by 1 base and J by 13 bases, with 16 bases between the two germline ends. Tregs were sorted as CD4+CD25+CD127-/low cells. Semi-nested PCR with Nested Universal Primer A followed constant-region reverse priming of full-length variable regions. Each CDR3 protein is one row after TCRdb ran MiXCR on the 5' RACE reads. The sample includes 50,000 to 65,000 distinct CDR3 sequences, less than 25% of them seen just once. The sample consisted of tumor-infiltrating Tregs sorted from the breast tumor. The sequence was obtained from a female donor with breast cancer. The V gene is TRBV7-3, the J gene TRBJ2-5; TRBD1 or TRBD2 may be the D gene (5 bases each). The CDR3 is CASSLKRDRATYF. DNA for the CDR3: TGTGCCAGCAGCTTAAAAAGGGACCGGGCGACGTACTTC.